This TCR beta chain was recorded in a study of identical twins. The germline V gene has CDR1 MNHNS and CDR2 SASEGT. CDR3 size: 15 residues. The J segment lost 4 bases and the V segment lost 5 bases, leaving 5 bases of the junction unmatched. Study results and caveats: Twins showed weaker excess sharing in their beta out-of-frame sequences. Donors were not followed over many years; analysis was cross-sectional. The study found excess low generation probability among twin-shared out-of-frame alpha sequences.

Unique molecular identifiers were present on cDNA, and template switching added a universal primer site. TCRdb fed the 5' RACE reads into MiXCR, producing one record per CDR3 protein. The table lists around 1.7 million distinct CDR3 sequences, around 33% of them singletons. Regarding this clonotype: The antigen is undetermined.

Sequencing was carried out using cord blood. The sequence was obtained from a newborn girl in good health. V is TRBV6-1 and J is TRBJ2-3, with 11 bases lining up with TRBD2. The CDR3 DNA reads TGTGCCAGCAGTCCTAGCGGGGGGAGCGCAGATACGCAGTATTTT. Translated, it gives CASSPSGGSADTQYF.